Each of the 20 T cell receptor beta chains below was sequenced from the same sample in a study of early T cells in non-severe SARS-CoV-2 infection. TCRdb reprocessed the 5' RACE reads with MiXCR, giving one entry per CDR3 protein. In the table there are under 85,000 distinct CDR3 sequences, roughly 12% of which are singletons. Sample: whole blood. The receptors stem from an adult who was a healthcare worker with PCR-confirmed SARS-CoV-2 infection or an uninfected control (not recorded which).

This clonotype has just a few counts. The V and J genes are TRBV19 and TRBJ1-2; D is unclear. Looked up from germline, CDR1 is LNHDA and CDR2 is SQIVND (reference sequence). V was pared by 6 bases and J by 0 bases, with 11 bases between. There are 14 residues in the CDR3. The CDR3 DNA is TGTGCCAGTAGGATCAACGGGCCTAACTATGGCTACACCTTC. The encoded protein is CASRINGPNYGYTF.

This clonotype was counted a few times. The chain has TRBV29-1 and TRBJ2-2, with D uncertain. The CDR3 has 12 residues. Per germline, CDR1 SQVTM and CDR2 ANQGSEA. The V and J ends lost 7 bases and 4 bases respectively, with 10 bases between them. CDR3 amino acids: CSDVAGTGELFF. The DNA of the CDR3 is TGCAGCGACGTCGCAGGCACCGGGGAGCTGTTTTTT.

This clonotype was counted at least ten times. The J gene is TRBJ1-2, the V gene TRBV4-1, with D hard to call. Germline CDR1 reads MGHRA; CDR2 reads YSYEKL. This CDR3 region has 12 residues. Trimming shortened V by 1 base and J by 5 bases, and 5 bases separated the two germline ends. CDR3 loop: CASSQGVYGYTF. The CDR3 region has the DNA TGCGCCAGCAGCCAAGGAGTGTATGGCTACACCTTC.

This clonotype was seen repeatedly, ten times or more. The CDR3 protein is CASSLRRAAYNEQFF. In DNA form, the CDR3 reads TGTGCCAGCAGCCTCCGTCGGGCTGCCTACAATGAGCAGTTCTTC. V is TRBV14 and J is TRBJ2-1, with unresolved D. CDR1 SGHDN and CDR2 FVKESK come from the germline V gene. Trimming left V 4 bases short and J 2 bases short, with 12 bases between. This CDR3 is built from 15 residues.

There are many counts of this clonotype. CDR3: CSASLSGRGNLETQYF. CDR3 DNA: TGCAGTGCTAGCTTATCTGGGCGGGGGAACCTAGAGACCCAGTACTTC. The V call is TRBV20-1, the J call TRBJ2-5; 7 bases agree with TRBD2. J was trimmed by 4 bases and V by 3 bases; bases with no gene match: 14. Germline loops: CDR1 DFQATT, CDR2 SNEGSKA (reference sequence). The CDR3 contains 16 residues.

V gene TRBV7-2 combines with J gene TRBJ2-1; TRBD2 might be the D (5 bases). The CDR3 totals 14 residues. The germline V gene has CDR1 SGHTA and CDR2 FQGNSA. Trimming pared 5 bases from V and 1 base from J, leaving 9 bases between. The chain's CDR3 is CASSGSVSYNEQFF. CDR3 nucleotide sequence: TGTGCCAGCAGCGGTAGCGTTTCCTACAATGAGCAGTTCTTC.

This chain joins TRBV24-1 and TRBJ2-1; 9 bases match TRBD1. CDR1 KGHDR and CDR2 SFDVKD come from the germline V gene. V lost 7 bases, J lost 4 bases, and 1 base stayed unmatched. This CDR3 comprises 13 residues. In nucleotides, the CDR3 is TGTGCCACCAGGGACAGGGGATACAATGAGCAGTTCTTC. Translating gives CATRDRGYNEQFF.

At least ten counts were recorded for this clonotype. The chain employs TRBV19 and TRBJ2-1; D possibly uses TRBD1 or TRBD2 (6 bases each). V was trimmed by 3 bases and J by 5 bases, leaving 20 bases between them. Germline lookup yields CDR1 LNHDA and CDR2 SQIVND (reference sequence). The CDR3 length is 17 residues. CDR3 sequence: CASSMTWGAQPNNEQFF. The CDR3 nucleotides read TGTGCCAGTAGTATGACATGGGGGGCCCAACCCAACAATGAGCAGTTCTTC.

This clonotype has a count of ten or more. The chain carries TRBV5-1 and TRBJ2-5; D not certain. V lost 0 bases and J lost 2, with 2 bases in between. This CDR3 is built from 12 residues. CDR1 is SGHRS and CDR2 is YFSETQ in the germline V gene. Written as DNA, the CDR3 is TGCGCCAGCAGCTTGGAGCAAGAGACCCAGTACTTC. The encoded protein is CASSLEQETQYF.

V and J are TRBV4-2 and TRBJ1-5, with 12 positions matching TRBD1. Germline lookup yields CDR1 LGHNA and CDR2 YNFKEQ. This CDR3 comprises 16 residues. Unmatched junction bases numbered 4, after V lost 1 base and J lost 6 bases. CDR3 DNA: TGTGCCAGCAGCCAAGCTACGGGACAGGGGGCTCAGCCCCAGCATTTT. It yields the protein CASSQATGQGAQPQHF.

This clonotype was seen a handful of times. The rearrangement uses TRBV10-3 and TRBJ1-1; unclear D gene. The CDR3 is made up of 13 amino acids. V lost 8 bases to trimming and J lost 1 base, with 11 bases between them. Per the germline V gene, CDR1 is ENHRY and CDR2 is SYGVKD. The DNA for the CDR3 is TGTGCCATCCTCCCTCCTGGGAACACTGAAGCTTTCTTT. This gives the protein CAILPPGNTEAFF.

Turning to this clonotype: The junction departs from the called germline gene at one end, perhaps through a read error. The chain is built from TRBV2 and TRBJ2-3, with TRBD2 matching 9 bases. The CDR3 is made up of 15 amino acids. Germline lookup yields CDR1 SNHLY and CDR2 FYNNEI. In nucleotides, the CDR3 is TGTGCCAGCAGTGTCAGCGGGACTAGCACAGAAACGCAGTATTTT. Translation: CASSVSGTSTETQYF.

This clonotype was detected only a few times. This rearrangement joins TRBV29-1 to TRBJ2-3, with D maybe TRBD2 (5 bases). Germline values: CDR1 SQVTM, CDR2 ANQGSEA. This CDR3 has 10 amino acids. V was clipped by 5 bases and J by 6 bases, with 6 bases between them. The CDR3 reads CSVREDTQYF. The CDR3 bases are TGCAGCGTTAGGGAGGATACGCAGTATTTT.

This clonotype appeared many times. This chain connects TRBV5-1 to TRBJ2-5; D perhaps matches TRBD1 (5 bases). Germline V gene data show CDR1 as SGHRS and CDR2 as YFSETQ. This CDR3 contains 15 residues. V lost 4 bases and J 3 bases, leaving 16 bases between the germline ends. In nucleotides, the CDR3 is TGCGCCAGCAGCACCCACGACAGAAACGAAGAGACCCAGTACTTC. It specifies CASSTHDRNEETQYF.

This clonotype was found a few times. J is TRBJ2-7 and V is TRBV7-9; 7 nucleotides line up with TRBD1. V lost 4 bases, J lost 2 bases, and 2 bases stayed unmatched. The germline CDR1 and CDR2 sequences are SEHNR and FQNEAQ (reference sequence). This CDR3 is 13 amino acids long. The CDR3 DNA sequence: TGTGCCAGCAGCTGGACAGGAACCTACGAGCAGTACTTC. This sequence encodes CASSWTGTYEQYF.

This clonotype has a count of ten or more. The chain combines TRBV11-2 with TRBJ1-6; D not resolved. This CDR3 has 14 residues. The V gene lost 1 base and the J gene lost 7 bases, with 8 bases spanning the gap. CDR1 and CDR2 (germline): SGHAT, FQNNGV. CDR3 loop: CASSLGPGNSPLHF. The CDR3 DNA sequence: TGTGCCAGCAGCTTAGGTCCCGGAAATTCACCCCTCCACTTT.

This clonotype was found many times. The genes are TRBV27 and TRBJ1-2; D gene ambiguous. The CDR3 sequence is 14 residues long. CDR1 MNHEY and CDR2 SMNVEV come from the germline V gene (reference sequence). Trimming shortened V by 5 bases and J by 0 bases, and 10 bases separated the two germline ends. DNA for the CDR3: TGTGCCAGCAGTCCCATCAGCGCTAACTATGGCTACACCTTC. Amino acid sequence: CASSPISANYGYTF.

This clonotype occurred many times. The genes are TRBV6-2 or TRBV6-3 and TRBJ1-1; the D is unclear. This CDR3 spans 16 amino acids. Germline CDR1 MNHEY, CDR2 SVGEGT. V gave up 5 bases and J gave up 1 base, with 17 bases separating them. The CDR3 loop is CASSKHVGASNTEAFF. The DNA for the CDR3 is TGTGCCAGCAGTAAACACGTCGGCGCTTCGAACACTGAAGCTTTCTTT.

This clonotype occurred a few times. This rearrangement joins TRBV7-6 to TRBJ2-7, with D perhaps TRBD1 or TRBD2 (7 bases each). Germline V gives CDR1 SGHVS, CDR2 FNYEAQ. Trimming took off 5 bases at V and 1 base at J, with 15 bases between the two ends. The CDR3 totals 15 residues. This CDR3 reads CASSQEAGQSYEQYF. The CDR3, as DNA: TGTGCCAGCAGCCAAGAAGCGGGACAGTCCTACGAGCAGTACTTC. Complete variable domain (other parts from reference TRBV7-6 and TRBJ2-7): GAGVSQSPRYKVTKRGQDVALRCDPISGHVSLYWYRQALGQGPEFLTYFNYEAQQDKSGLPNDRFSAERPEGSISTLTIQRTEQRDSAMYRCASSQEAGQSYEQYFGPGTRLTVT.

This clonotype was seen at least ten times. The chain joins TRBV2 to TRBJ2-1; 8 positions match TRBD2. CDR3 length equals 15 residues. V was pared by 4 bases and J by 12 bases, with 14 bases of the junction left unmatched. Germline V gives CDR1 SNHLY, CDR2 FYNNEI. The CDR3 region is CASSGTGGSSLRQFF. The CDR3 nucleotides are TGTGCCAGCAGTGGCACGGGAGGGTCTTCTCTACGGCAGTTCTTC.